The clone carrying this T cell receptor beta chain has a count of ten or more. Antigen unknown. Noted time point: sample taken at primary tumor resection. Whole RNA from tumor, nontumor lung or frozen PBMC was sequenced unsorted. Patients with untreated early-stage non-small cell lung cancer, numbering 72, were the donors. This sample is drawn from a study of spatial heterogeneity in lung cancer. Study in general: The count of detected beta-chain sequences consistently exceeded that of alpha-chain sequences. The average appearance count of each unique TCR and UMI combination in raw reads was more than ten.

The length of the CDR3 is 16 residues. V gave up 6 bases and J gave up 3 bases, with 19 bases separating them. One entry per CDR3 protein, called by TCRdb with MiXCR from the 5' RACE reads. The sample comprises more than 45,000 distinct CDR3 sequences, less than 5.5% of which are singletons, and more than 9.5% rests with the top ten. Points from the study as a whole: Resection saw ubiquitous expanded tumor TCRs appear in blood more than follow-up did.

This TCR was recovered from a male donor with early-stage non-small cell lung cancer. The V gene is TRBV23-1, the J gene TRBJ2-3; D remains ambiguous. TRBV23-1 is sorted into the ORF group, with uncertain function. Here the sequenced sample was PBMCs, taken at surgery. The CDR3: CASRHTGPRRTDTQYF. The CDR3 coding sequence is TGCGCCAGCAGACACACCGGCCCCCGAAGGACAGATACGCAGTATTTT.